Each of the 26 T cell receptor beta chains below was sequenced from the same sample in a study of cytomegalovirus exposure and HLA in healthy donors. In the PCR, 60 Vbeta and 13 Jbeta primers were used. The assay was immunoSEQ multiplex PCR, and TCRdb's table has in-frame clones only and misses some. The profile shows some 180,000 clones, roughly two thirds of them singletons. The sample taken for sequencing was PBMCs. The receptors shown here come from a woman between 18 and 29 years old in good health and CMV-seropositive.

The rearrangement uses TRBV5-4 and TRBJ1-5; TRBD1 might be the D (6 bases). Germline CDR1 SGHNT, CDR2 YYREEE (reference sequence). Trimming removed 0 bases from V and 9 bases from J, with 10 bases in between. The length of the CDR3 is 13 residues. CDR3 residues: CASSLDRERPQHF. DNA for the CDR3: TGTGCCAGCAGCTTGGACAGGGAGCGGCCCCAGCATTTT.

V and J are TRBV6-5 and TRBJ1-1, with a weak D call TRBD1 (5 bases). This CDR3 spans 15 amino acids. Germline CDR1 reads MNHEY; CDR2 reads SVGAGI. The ends were cut back, 7 bases at V and 1 base at J, with 16 bases in the middle. The CDR3: CASKKGDRRNTEAFF. CDR3 DNA sequence: TGTGCCAGCAAAAAAGGGGATAGGAGGAACACTGAAGCTTTCTTT.

This chain connects TRBV7-8 to TRBJ2-7; TRBD1 is a possible D gene (5 bases). V lost 5 bases to trimming and J lost 2 bases, with 10 bases between them. CDR1 is SGHVS, CDR2 FQNEAQ, per germline. The CDR3 is made up of 13 amino acids. CDR3 region: CASSPDSTYEQYF. CDR3 DNA sequence: TGTGCCAGCAGCCCAGACAGTACCTACGAGCAGTACTTC.

The chain recombines TRBV7-9 with TRBJ2-1; 10 bases are shared with TRBD1. The CDR3 extends over 16 amino acids. Germline-derived CDR1 and CDR2 are SEHNR and FQNEAQ (reference sequence). Trimming took 4 bases from V and 7 from J; bases not matched to a gene: 10. The CDR3 here is CASSSGTGANMNEQFF. The DNA for the CDR3 is TGTGCCAGCAGCTCCGGGACAGGGGCAAATATGAATGAGCAGTTCTTC.

The chain uses TRBV5-4 and TRBJ2-3, with D maybe TRBD2 (6 bases). In germline, CDR1 is SGHNT, CDR2 YYREEE (reference sequence). The CDR3 runs 13 residues. The germline V and J ends were trimmed by 2 bases and 5 bases, with 9 bases remaining between them. CDR3 bases: TGTGCCAGCAGCTTTAGCGGTGAAGATACGCAGTATTTT. Its translation: CASSFSGEDTQYF. The whole variable domain, remainder taken from reference TRBV5-4 and TRBJ2-3, is ETGVTQSPTHLIKTRGQQVTLRCSSQSGHNTVSWYQQALGQGPQFIFQYYREEENGRGNFPPRFSGLQFPNYSSELNVNALELDDSALYLCASSFSGEDTQYFGPGTRLTVL.

This chain links TRBV27 with TRBJ2-7; D is possibly TRBD2 (6 bases). Trimming pared 8 bases from V and 4 bases from J, leaving 18 bases between. This CDR3 region has 14 residues. CDR1 is MNHEY, CDR2 SMNVEV, per germline (reference sequence). The chain's CDR3 is CASSSAPGGYEQYF. The CDR3, as DNA: TGTGCCAGCTCCTCAGCCCCCGGGGGTTACGAGCAGTACTTC.

V is TRBV9 and J is TRBJ2-7; possible D gene TRBD2, 5 bases. CDR1 SGDLS and CDR2 YYNGEE come from the germline V gene. This CDR3 has 15 residues. The V end was cut by 0 bases, the J end by 1 base, with 11 bases between. The DNA for the CDR3 is TGTGCCAGCAGCGTAGCCCCTTCGGGATCCTACGAGCAGTACTTC. This sequence encodes CASSVAPSGSYEQYF. Drawing the rest from reference TRBV9 and TRBJ2-7, the complete variable domain is DSGVTQTPKHLITATGQRVTLRCSPRSGDLSVYWYQQSLDQGLQFLIQYYNGEERAKGNILERFSAQQFPDLHSELNLSSLELGDSALYFCASSVAPSGSYEQYFGPGTRLTVT.

The chain has TRBV5-4 and TRBJ1-1; D is perhaps TRBD1 (5 bases). With 5 bases removed from V and 5 bases from J, the gap between germline ends came to 22 bases. This CDR3 is built from 16 residues. Per germline, CDR1 SGHNT and CDR2 YYREEE (reference sequence). The CDR3 sequence: CASSRPAARTLTEAFF. The CDR3 DNA sequence: TGTGCCAGCAGTCGGCCGGCGGCGCGGACATTGACTGAAGCTTTCTTT.

This chain links TRBV7-8 with TRBJ2-7; D is possibly TRBD2 (6 bases). This CDR3 contains 14 residues. Germline assignment: CDR1 SGHVS and CDR2 FQNEAQ. The V end was cut by 5 bases, the J end by 4 bases, with 15 bases between. In DNA, the CDR3 is TGTGCCAGCAGCCCCTGGGGGGAAGGGTACGAGCAGTACTTC. Its protein is CASSPWGEGYEQYF.

The chain recombines TRBV5-1 with TRBJ1-3; D is ambiguous. Germline V gene data show CDR1 as SGHRS and CDR2 as YFSETQ. CDR3 length: 17 residues. Trimming took off 0 bases at V and 3 bases at J, with 16 bases between the two ends. CDR3 DNA: TGCGCCAGCAGCTTGGCCCCTAAAGTTCTCCGTGGAAACACCATATATTTT. Amino acids: CASSLAPKVLRGNTIYF. The whole variable domain, filled in from reference TRBV5-1 and TRBJ1-3, reads KAGVTQTPRYLIKTRGQQVTLSCSPISGHRSVSWYQQTPGQGLQFLFEYFSETQRNKGNFPGRFSGRQFSNSRSEMNVSTLELGDSALYLCASSLAPKVLRGNTIYFGEGSWLTVV.

V gene TRBV5-1 combines with J gene TRBJ2-2; TRBD2 agrees at 7 bases. V shed 2 bases, J shed 2 bases, and the junction held 9 bases outside the gene matches. Looked up from germline, CDR1 is SGHRS and CDR2 is YFSETQ. The CDR3 consists of 17 residues. The CDR3 region has the DNA TGCGCCAGCAGCTTACTCCCAGCGGGGCTCAACACCGGGGAGCTGTTTTTT. This sequence encodes CASSLLPAGLNTGELFF.

This sequence joins TRBV30 and TRBJ2-5; a possible D gene is TRBD2 (7 bases). With the DNA end fitting TRBJ2-7 better, the J assignment may be wrong. This CDR3 is built from 13 residues. Germline V CDR1 and CDR2: GTSNPN, SVGIG (reference sequence). The CDR3 DNA reads TGTGCCTGGGTCGGGGGGCGCGACGACGAGCAGTACTTC. Encoded protein: CAWVGGRDDEQYF.

The V call is TRBV19, the J call TRBJ1-5; no firm D call. This CDR3 region has 16 residues. Germline values: CDR1 LNHDA, CDR2 SQIVND (reference sequence). V shed 1 base and J shed 0 bases, with 10 bases lying between them. DNA for the CDR3: TGTGCCAGTAGTATAGTTAGAGATTCTAGCAATCAGCCCCAGCATTTT. It translates to CASSIVRDSSNQPQHF.

This sequence joins TRBV27 and TRBJ1-3, with no clear D. Germline V gene lookup returns CDR1 MNHEY and CDR2 SMNVEV (reference sequence). This CDR3 has 14 residues. Trimming took 3 bases from V and 0 from J, leaving 6 bases between them. CDR3 protein: CASSFSSSGNTIYF. CDR3 bases: TGTGCCAGCAGTTTCTCCAGCTCTGGAAACACCATATATTTT.

This sequence joins TRBV5-4 and TRBJ2-3; a possible D gene is TRBD1 (5 bases). Trimming took off 3 bases at V and 3 bases at J, with 14 bases between the two ends. Germline CDR1 is SGHNT and CDR2 is YYREEE (reference sequence). CDR3 length equals 15 residues. The CDR3 nucleotides read TGTGCCAGCAGCTCGTTAGCTAAGGGGACAGATACGCAGTATTTT. Amino acids: CASSSLAKGTDTQYF.

This clone occurred once. The chain joins TRBV5-8 to TRBJ2-2, with 7 bases that match TRBD1. Germline trimming cut 0 bases from V and 3 bases from J; bases unmatched to any gene: 2. Germline loops: CDR1 SGHTS, CDR2 YDEGEE. The CDR3 runs to 15 residues. The CDR3 coding sequence is TGTGCCAGCAGCTTGGACAGGGGATACACCGGGGAGCTGTTTTTT. It codes for CASSLDRGYTGELFF. Looking up the rest from reference TRBV5-8 and TRBJ2-2 gives the full variable domain: EAGVTQSPTHLIKTRGQQATLRCSPISGHTSVYWYQQALGLGLQFLLWYDEGEERNRGNFPPRFSGRQFPNYSSELNVNALELEDSALYLCASSLDRGYTGELFFGEGSRLTVL.

The chain recombines TRBV6-1 with TRBJ2-5, with D maybe TRBD2 (5 bases). Trimming took 6 bases from V and 5 from J, leaving 16 bases between them. The germline gives CDR1 MNHNS, CDR2 SASEGT. This CDR3 comprises 14 residues. CDR3 amino acids: CASSRSPEGETQYF. CDR3 nucleotide sequence: TGTGCCAGCAGCCGATCCCCCGAGGGTGAGACCCAGTACTTC.

In this sample, this clone turned up once. The chain joins TRBV5-5 to TRBJ1-6, with D maybe TRBD1 (5 bases). CDR1 and CDR2 (germline): SGHKS, YYEKEE (reference sequence). The CDR3 loop spans 16 amino acids. V shed 0 bases and J shed 4 bases, with 11 bases lying between them. CDR3 coding DNA: TGTGCCAGCAGCTTGGTAGTTACAGGATATAATTCACCCCTCCACTTT. This sequence encodes CASSLVVTGYNSPLHF.

This sequence joins TRBV18 and TRBJ2-1; perhaps TRBD1 as D (6 bases). The germline gives CDR1 KGHSH, CDR2 LQKENI. The V end was cut by 0 bases, the J end by 6 bases, with 15 bases between. The CDR3 is 16 residues long. The CDR3 region is CASSPPIQGTINEQFF. In nucleotides, the CDR3 is TGTGCCAGCTCACCACCGATACAGGGAACTATCAATGAGCAGTTCTTC.

The chain has TRBV11-2 and TRBJ2-1; TRBD2 might be the D (6 bases). This CDR3 spans 13 amino acids. Germline CDR1 and CDR2: SGHAT and FQNNGV. V gave up 1 base and J gave up 14 bases, with 15 bases separating them. The CDR3, as DNA: TGTGCCAGCAGCTTAGCCCAAGGGGAGGTTGAGTTCTTC. Its translation: CASSLAQGEVEFF.

The rearrangement joins TRBV29-1 to TRBJ1-6; TRBD1 matches 7 bases. Per the germline V gene, CDR1 is SQVTM and CDR2 is ANQGSEA. J gave up 8 bases and V 0 bases, and 10 bases lay outside the gene matches. The CDR3 extends over 16 amino acids. CDR3 region: CSVEDKEGDRYSPLHF. The CDR3 nucleotides read TGCAGCGTTGAAGATAAGGAGGGGGACAGATATTCACCCCTCCACTTT.

Of note for this clone: At one end, the junction sequence differs from germline, possibly due to a read error. The gene calls are TRBV7-9 and TRBJ1-1; D unresolved. This CDR3 has 13 amino acids. Per the germline V gene, CDR1 is SEHNR and CDR2 is FQNEAQ (reference sequence). CDR3 protein: CSSSPERSTEAFF. Written as DNA, the CDR3 is TGTTCCAGCAGCCCAGAGAGGAGCACTGAAGCTTTCTTT.

The gene calls are TRBV5-1 and TRBJ2-1; 9 nucleotides align to TRBD2. The J segment lost 5 bases and the V segment lost 7 bases, leaving 16 bases of the junction unmatched. Per germline, CDR1 SGHRS and CDR2 YFSETQ. The CDR3 has 17 amino acids. The CDR3 DNA follows: TGCGCCAGCGGACCACGGAGTCAGCGGGGGGACAACAATGAGCAGTTCTTC. Translation: CASGPRSQRGDNNEQFF.

This rearrangement joins TRBV7-4 to TRBJ1-5, with D unresolved. The CDR3 covers 11 residues. Trimming removed 7 bases from V and 5 bases from J, with 6 bases in between. Germline V gene sequence: CDR1 SGHVT, CDR2 SQSDAQ. The CDR3 DNA reads as TGTGCCAGCATTGTCGATCAGCCCCAGCATTTT. As protein: CASIVDQPQHF.

V gene TRBV5-5 combines with J gene TRBJ1-3; D call uncertain. The V gene lost 0 bases and the J gene lost 2 bases, with 12 bases spanning the gap. Germline CDR1 is SGHKS and CDR2 is YYEKEE (reference sequence). The CDR3 runs 16 residues. The CDR3 here is CASSLDVRPTGNTIYF. The CDR3 DNA is TGTGCCAGCAGCTTGGACGTCAGGCCAACTGGAAACACCATATATTTT. The variable domain in full, completed from reference TRBV5-5 and TRBJ1-3, reads DAGVTQSPTHLIKTRGQQVTLRCSPISGHKSVSWYQQVLGQGPQFIFQYYEKEERGRGNFPDRFSARQFPNYSSELNVNALLLGDSALYLCASSLDVRPTGNTIYFGEGSWLTVV.

In this sample, this clone turned up once. In nucleotides, the CDR3 is TGTGCCAGCAGTCCCTCGGGGGGTCCGGGCGAGCAGTACTTC. Its protein product is CASSPSGGPGEQYF. The rearrangement uses TRBV6-5 and TRBJ2-7; 7 bases agree with TRBD2. This CDR3 has 14 residues. After removal of 5 bases from V and 6 bases from J, the junction contained 10 bases not matched to a gene. CDR1 MNHEY and CDR2 SVGAGI come from the germline V gene.